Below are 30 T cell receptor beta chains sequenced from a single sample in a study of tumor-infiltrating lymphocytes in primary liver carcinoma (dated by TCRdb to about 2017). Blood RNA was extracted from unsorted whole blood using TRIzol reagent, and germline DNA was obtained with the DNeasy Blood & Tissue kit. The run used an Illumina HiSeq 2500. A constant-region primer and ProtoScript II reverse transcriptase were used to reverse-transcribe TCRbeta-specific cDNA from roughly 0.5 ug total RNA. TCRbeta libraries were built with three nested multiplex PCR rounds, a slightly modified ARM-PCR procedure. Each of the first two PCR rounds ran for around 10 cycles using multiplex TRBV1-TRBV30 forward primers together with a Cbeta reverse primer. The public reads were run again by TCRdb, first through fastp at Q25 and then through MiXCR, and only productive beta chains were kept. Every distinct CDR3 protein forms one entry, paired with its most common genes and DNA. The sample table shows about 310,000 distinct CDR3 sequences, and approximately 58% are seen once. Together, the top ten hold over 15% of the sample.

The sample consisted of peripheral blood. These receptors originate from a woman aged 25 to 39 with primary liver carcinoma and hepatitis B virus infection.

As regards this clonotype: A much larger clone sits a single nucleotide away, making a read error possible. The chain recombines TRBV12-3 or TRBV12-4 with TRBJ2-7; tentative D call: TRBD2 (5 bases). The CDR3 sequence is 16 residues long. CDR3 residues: CASSFSLAGGSYKQYF. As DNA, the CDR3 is TGTGCCAGCAGTTTTTCCCTAGCCGGAGGATCCTACAAGCAGTACTTC.

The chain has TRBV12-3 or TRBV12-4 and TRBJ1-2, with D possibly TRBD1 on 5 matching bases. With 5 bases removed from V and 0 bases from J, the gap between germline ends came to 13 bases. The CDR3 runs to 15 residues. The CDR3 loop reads CASSVRDGTNYGYTF. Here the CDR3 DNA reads TGTGCCAGCAGTGTCCGGGACGGAACTAACTATGGCTACACCTTC.

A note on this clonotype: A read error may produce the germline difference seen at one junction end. The CDR3 loop is CASSLGGTGKNNQYF. The CDR3 DNA follows: TGTGCCAGCAGTTTAGGGGGGACAGGAAAAAACAATCAGTACTTC. V usage is TRBV28 and J usage is TRBJ2-4, with 8 bases aligning to TRBD1. This CDR3 spans 15 amino acids. From germline, CDR1 is MDHEN and CDR2 SYDVKM.

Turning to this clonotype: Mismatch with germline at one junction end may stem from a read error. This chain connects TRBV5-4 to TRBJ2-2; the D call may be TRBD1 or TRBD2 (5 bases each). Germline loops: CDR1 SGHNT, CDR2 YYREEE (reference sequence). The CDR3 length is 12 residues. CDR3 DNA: TGTGCCAGCAGCACGGACACCGGGGAGCTGCTTTTT. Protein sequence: CASSTDTGELLF. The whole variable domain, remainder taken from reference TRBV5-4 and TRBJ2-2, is ETGVTQSPTHLIKTRGQQVTLRCSSQSGHNTVSWYQQALGQGPQFIFQYYREEENGRGNFPPRFSGLQFPNYSSELNVNALELDDSALYLCASSTDTGELLFGEGSRLTVL.

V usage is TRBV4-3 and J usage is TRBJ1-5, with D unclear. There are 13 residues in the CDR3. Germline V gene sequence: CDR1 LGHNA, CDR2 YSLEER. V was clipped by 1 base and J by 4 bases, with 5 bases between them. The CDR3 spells CASSQGGNQPQHF. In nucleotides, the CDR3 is TGCGCCAGCAGCCAAGGTGGTAATCAGCCCCAGCATTTT.

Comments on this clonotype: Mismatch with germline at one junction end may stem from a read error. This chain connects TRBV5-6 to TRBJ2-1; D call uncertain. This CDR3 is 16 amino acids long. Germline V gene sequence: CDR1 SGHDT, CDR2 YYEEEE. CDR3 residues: CASSSWGYSSYNEQFF. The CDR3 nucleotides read TGTGCCAGTAGCTCGTGGGGTTACAGCTCCTACAATGAGCAGTTCTTC.

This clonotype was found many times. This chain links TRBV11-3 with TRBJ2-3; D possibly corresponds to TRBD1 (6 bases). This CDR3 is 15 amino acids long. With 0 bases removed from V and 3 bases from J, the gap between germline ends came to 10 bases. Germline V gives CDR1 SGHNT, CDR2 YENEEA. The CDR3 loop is CASSLDNRVTDTQYF. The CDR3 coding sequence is TGTGCCAGCAGCTTAGATAACAGGGTAACAGATACGCAGTATTTT.

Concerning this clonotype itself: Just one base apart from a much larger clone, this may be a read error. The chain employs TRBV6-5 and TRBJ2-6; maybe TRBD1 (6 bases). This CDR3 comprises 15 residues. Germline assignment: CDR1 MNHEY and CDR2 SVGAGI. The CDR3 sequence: CASSYYRAGPNVLTF. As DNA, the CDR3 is TGTGCCAGCAGTTACTACAGGGCTGGGCCCAACGTCCTGACTTTC.

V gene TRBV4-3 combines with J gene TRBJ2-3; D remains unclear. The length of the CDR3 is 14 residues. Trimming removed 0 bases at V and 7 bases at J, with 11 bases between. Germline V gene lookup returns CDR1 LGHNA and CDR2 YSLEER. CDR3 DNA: TGCGCCAGCAGCCAAGATTTGGGCACTAATACGCAGTATTTT. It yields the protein CASSQDLGTNTQYF.

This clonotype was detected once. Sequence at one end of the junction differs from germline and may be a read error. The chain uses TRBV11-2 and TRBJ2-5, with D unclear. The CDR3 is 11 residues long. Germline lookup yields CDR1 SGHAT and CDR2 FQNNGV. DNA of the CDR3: TGTGCCAGCAACTTAAGACGGACCCAGTACTTC. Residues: CASNLRRTQYF.

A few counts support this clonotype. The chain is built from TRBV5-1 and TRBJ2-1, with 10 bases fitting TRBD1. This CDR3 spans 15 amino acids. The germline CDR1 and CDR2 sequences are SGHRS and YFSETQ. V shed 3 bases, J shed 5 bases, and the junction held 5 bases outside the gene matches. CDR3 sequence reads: CASSWGTGEHNEQFF. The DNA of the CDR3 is TGCGCCAGCAGCTGGGGGACAGGGGAACACAATGAGCAGTTCTTC.

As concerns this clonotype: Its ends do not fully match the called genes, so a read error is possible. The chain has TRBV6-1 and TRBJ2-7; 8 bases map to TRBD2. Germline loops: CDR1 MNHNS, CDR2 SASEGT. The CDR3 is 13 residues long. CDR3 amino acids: CVSSVGGGYEQYF. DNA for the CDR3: TGTGTCAGCAGTGTCGGGGGGGGCTACGAACAGTACTTC.

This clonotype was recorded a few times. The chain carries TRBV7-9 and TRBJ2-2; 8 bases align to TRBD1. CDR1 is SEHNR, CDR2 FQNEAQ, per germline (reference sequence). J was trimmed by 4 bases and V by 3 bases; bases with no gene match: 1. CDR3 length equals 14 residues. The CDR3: CASSLGQVTGELFF. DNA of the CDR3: TGTGCCAGCAGCTTGGGACAGGTCACCGGGGAGCTGTTTTTT.

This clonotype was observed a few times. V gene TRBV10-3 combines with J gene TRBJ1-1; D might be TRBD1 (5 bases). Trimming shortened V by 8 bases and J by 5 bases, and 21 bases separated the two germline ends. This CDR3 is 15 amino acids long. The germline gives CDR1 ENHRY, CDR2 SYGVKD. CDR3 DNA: TGTGCCATCTCCGAAACGGGACTTCCGGGGACTGAAGCTTTCTTT. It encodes CAISETGLPGTEAFF.

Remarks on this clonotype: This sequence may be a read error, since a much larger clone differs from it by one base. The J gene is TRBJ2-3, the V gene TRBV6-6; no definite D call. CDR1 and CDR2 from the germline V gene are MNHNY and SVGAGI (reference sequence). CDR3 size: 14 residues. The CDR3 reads CTSSDTGHTDTQYF. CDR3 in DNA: TGTACCAGCAGCGACACCGGGCACACAGATACGCAGTATTTT.

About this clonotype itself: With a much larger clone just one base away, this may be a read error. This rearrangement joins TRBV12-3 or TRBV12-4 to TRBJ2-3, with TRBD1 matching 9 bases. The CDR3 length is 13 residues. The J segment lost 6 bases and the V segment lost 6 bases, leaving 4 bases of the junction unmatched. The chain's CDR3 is CASRQGAVDTQYF. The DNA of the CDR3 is TGTGCCAGCAGACAGGGGGCTGTGGATACGCAGTATTTT.

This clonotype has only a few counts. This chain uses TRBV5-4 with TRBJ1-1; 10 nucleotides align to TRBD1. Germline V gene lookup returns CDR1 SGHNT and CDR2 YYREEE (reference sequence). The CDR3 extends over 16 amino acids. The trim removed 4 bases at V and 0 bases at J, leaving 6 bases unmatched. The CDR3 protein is CASSPGTGAMNTEAFF. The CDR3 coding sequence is TGTGCCAGCAGCCCTGGGACAGGGGCCATGAACACTGAAGCTTTCTTT.

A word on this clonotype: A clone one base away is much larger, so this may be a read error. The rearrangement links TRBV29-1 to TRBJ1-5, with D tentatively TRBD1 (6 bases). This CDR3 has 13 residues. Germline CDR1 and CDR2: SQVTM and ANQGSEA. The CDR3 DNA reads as TGCAGCGTTTGGCAGGGGTATAATCGGCCCCAGCATTTT. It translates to CSVWQGYNRPQHF.

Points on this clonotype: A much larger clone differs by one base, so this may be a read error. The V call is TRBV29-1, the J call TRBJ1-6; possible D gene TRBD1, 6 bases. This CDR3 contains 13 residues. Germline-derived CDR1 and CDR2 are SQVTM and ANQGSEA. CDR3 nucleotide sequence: TGCAGCGCCCGGGACACCTATACTTCACCCCCCCACTTT. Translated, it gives CSARDTYTSPPHF.

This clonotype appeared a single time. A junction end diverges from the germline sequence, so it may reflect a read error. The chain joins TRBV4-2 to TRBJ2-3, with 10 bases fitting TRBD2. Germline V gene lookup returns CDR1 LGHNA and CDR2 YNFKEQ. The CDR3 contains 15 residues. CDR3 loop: CTSSLLAGVADTQYF. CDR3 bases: TGTACCAGCAGCCTTCTAGCGGGGGTGGCAGATACGCAGTATTTT.

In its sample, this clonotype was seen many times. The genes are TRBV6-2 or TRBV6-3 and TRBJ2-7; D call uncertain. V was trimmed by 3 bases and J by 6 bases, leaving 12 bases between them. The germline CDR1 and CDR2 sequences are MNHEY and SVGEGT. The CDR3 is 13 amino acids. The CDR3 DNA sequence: TGTGCCAGCAGTTATACCTCCTGGTCCGAGCAGTACTTC. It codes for CASSYTSWSEQYF.

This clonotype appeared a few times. CDR3 sequence reads: CASSSPNSGSYEQYF. CDR3 bases: TGTGCCAGCAGCAGCCCCAACAGCGGGAGCTACGAGCAGTACTTC. The genes are TRBV6-5 and TRBJ2-7; 8 positions match TRBD2. The V and J ends lost 6 bases and 3 bases, in that order; junction bases with no gene match: 10. The CDR3 is made up of 15 amino acids. Per the germline V gene, CDR1 is MNHEY and CDR2 is SVGAGI.

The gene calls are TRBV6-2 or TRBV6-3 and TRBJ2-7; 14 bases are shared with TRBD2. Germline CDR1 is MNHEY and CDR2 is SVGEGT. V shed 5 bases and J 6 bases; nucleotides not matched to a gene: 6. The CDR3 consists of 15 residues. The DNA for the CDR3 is TGTGCCAGCAGTCTCGGGACTAGCGGGAGAGGCGAGCAGTACTTC. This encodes CASSLGTSGRGEQYF.

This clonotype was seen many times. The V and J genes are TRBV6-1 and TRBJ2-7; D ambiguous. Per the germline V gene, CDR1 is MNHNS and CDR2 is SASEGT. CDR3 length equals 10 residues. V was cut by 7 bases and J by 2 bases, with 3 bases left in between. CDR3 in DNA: TGTGCCAGCATGACCTACGAGCAGTACTTC. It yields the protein CASMTYEQYF.

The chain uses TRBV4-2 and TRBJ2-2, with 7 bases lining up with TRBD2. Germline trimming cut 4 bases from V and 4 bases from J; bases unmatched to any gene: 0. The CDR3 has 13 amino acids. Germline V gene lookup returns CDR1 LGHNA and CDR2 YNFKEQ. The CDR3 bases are TGTGCCAGCAGCCGGACTAGCACCGGGGAGCTGTTTTTT. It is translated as CASSRTSTGELFF.

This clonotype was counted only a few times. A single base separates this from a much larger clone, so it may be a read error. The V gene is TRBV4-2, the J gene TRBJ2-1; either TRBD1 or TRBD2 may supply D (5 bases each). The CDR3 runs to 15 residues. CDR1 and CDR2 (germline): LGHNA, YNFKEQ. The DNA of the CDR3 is TGTGTCAGCAGCCAGGGAGCGACTGCCTACAATGAGCAGTTCTTC. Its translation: CVSSQGATAYNEQFF.

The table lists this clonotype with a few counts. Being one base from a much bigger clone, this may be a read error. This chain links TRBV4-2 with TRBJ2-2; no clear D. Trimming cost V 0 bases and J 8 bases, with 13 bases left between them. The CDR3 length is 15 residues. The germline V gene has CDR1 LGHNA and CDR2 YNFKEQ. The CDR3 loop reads CASSQESEQAGELFF. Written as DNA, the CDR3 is TGTGCCAGCAGCCAAGAGAGCGAGCAGGCGGGGGAGCTGTTTTTT.

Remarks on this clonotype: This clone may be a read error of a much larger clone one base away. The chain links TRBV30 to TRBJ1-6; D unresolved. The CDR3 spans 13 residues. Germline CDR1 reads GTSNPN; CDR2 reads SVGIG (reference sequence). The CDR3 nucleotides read TGTGCCTGGACCAGGACGGGGAATTCACCCCCCCACTTT. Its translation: CAWTRTGNSPPHF.

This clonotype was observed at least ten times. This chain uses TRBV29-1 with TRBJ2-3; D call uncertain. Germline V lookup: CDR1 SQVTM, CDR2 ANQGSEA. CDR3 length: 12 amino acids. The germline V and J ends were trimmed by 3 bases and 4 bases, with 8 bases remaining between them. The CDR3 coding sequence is TGCAGCGTTGATTCTTCGGCAGATACGCAGTATTTT. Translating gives CSVDSSADTQYF.

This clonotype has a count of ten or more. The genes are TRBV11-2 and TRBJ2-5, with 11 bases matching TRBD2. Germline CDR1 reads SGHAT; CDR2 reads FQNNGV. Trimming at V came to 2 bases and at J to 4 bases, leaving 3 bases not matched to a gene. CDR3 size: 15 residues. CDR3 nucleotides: TGTGCCAGCAGCTTATCTAGCGGGAGGCGAGAGACCCAGTACTTC. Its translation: CASSLSSGRRETQYF.